The source of this T cell receptor beta chain is a study of blood T cells in healthy people across ages. Donor samples were obtained from healthy Caucasian individuals from Russia, aged 6 to 90. Study-level findings and limits: Diversity of TCR beta correlated strongly with naive T cell percentage.

In germline, CDR1 is DFQATT, CDR2 SNEGSKA (reference sequence). The CDR3 spans 15 residues. After removal of 3 bases from V and 5 bases from J, the junction contained 13 bases not matched to a gene. Primers used in a second PCR of roughly 6 to 11 cycles were a sample-barcoded 5' primer and a J-beta primer mix. TCRdb ran MiXCR on the 5' RACE reads and lists one entry per CDR3 protein. The sample includes 700,000 or so distinct CDR3 sequences, roughly 41% of them seen just once. Turning to this clonotype: Antigen unknown.

The source is a man older than 75 in good health. The specimen was blood. The V and J genes are TRBV20-1 and TRBJ2-7; TRBD2 matches at 7 bases. The CDR3 sequence: CSARRGGPAGNEQYF. In DNA form, the CDR3 reads TGCAGTGCTAGGAGGGGAGGGCCAGCAGGGAACGAGCAGTACTTC.